This TCR beta chain was captured by sequencing in a study of STAT3 mutations in large granular lymphocyte leukemia. The V gene end was trimmed by 3 bases and the J gene end by 3 bases; junction bases not matched to a gene: 7. Germline CDR1 and CDR2: SGHVS and FQNEAQ. This CDR3 is built from 15 residues. TCRbeta libraries averaged about 40,773 productive templates per sample. The protocol was immunoSEQ multiplex PCR, while the TCRdb copy is restricted to in-frame clones and leaves out a portion. The data contain roughly 17,000 clones, 92% of them singletons. Notes on the study in general: Treatment regimens differed across patients between samplings. In several patients, dominant TCR clone burden exceeded STAT3 mutant burden. Every T-cell large granular lymphocyte leukemia patient had at least one immunodominant TCR beta clonotype.

As regards this clone: Its antigen is still unknown.

The sample comprised peripheral blood mononuclear cells. The chain employs TRBV7-8 and TRBJ2-7, with 8 positions matching TRBD2. The sequence derives from a man aged 55 to 70 with T-cell large granular lymphocyte leukemia. Some clones in this sample may be carry-over from other donors' samples. CDR3 nucleotide sequence: TGTGCCAGCAGCTTGACGAGCGGGAGCGGCTACGAGCAGTACTTC. Residues: CASSLTSGSGYEQYF. The complete variable domain, with remaining parts taken from reference TRBV7-8 and TRBJ2-7, reads GAGVSQSPRYKVAKRGQDVALRCDPISGHVSLFWYQQALGQGPEFLTYFQNEAQLDKSGLPSDRFFAERPEGSVSTLKIQRTQQEDSAVYLCASSLTSGSGYEQYFGPGTRLTVT.